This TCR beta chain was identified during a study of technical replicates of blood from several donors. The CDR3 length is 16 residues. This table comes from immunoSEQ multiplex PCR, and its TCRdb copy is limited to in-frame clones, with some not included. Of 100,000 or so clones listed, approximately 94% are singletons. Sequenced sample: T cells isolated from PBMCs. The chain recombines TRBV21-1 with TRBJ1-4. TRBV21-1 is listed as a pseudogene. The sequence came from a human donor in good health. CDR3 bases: TGTGCCAGCAGCAAAGTAGGAGGGAGAGCTAATGAAAAACTGTTTTTT. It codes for CASSKVGGRANEKLFF.